This passage covers 26 T cell receptor beta chains from one sample sequenced in a study of shared clonotypes between healthy human individuals (dated by TCRdb to 2018 to 2020). Library method: the immunoSEQ multiplex PCR assay. Not all clones reach the TCRdb copy of this immuneACCESS table, which keeps in-frame sequences only. Checked studies attribute under half of the gap to unresolved V genes and leave the rest unexplained. This sample has 740,000 or so clones in its table, and more than 70% of those were observed once. The ten top clones hold around 1.8% of the sample. Source material: memory CD4+ T cells sorted from blood. The cell subset or site label for this specimen denotes: CD45RA-negative fraction. The receptors stem from a woman younger than 45 in good health.

On this clone: This sample includes further DNA sequences coding for the same CDR3. The V call is TRBV11-2, the J call TRBJ1-2; possible D gene TRBD1, 5 bases. Per germline, CDR1 SGHAT and CDR2 FQNNGV. This CDR3 region has 12 residues. V shed 5 bases and J shed 3 bases, with 7 bases lying between them. The CDR3 loop reads CASSAGDYGYTF. The CDR3 region has the DNA TGTGCCAGCAGCGCGGGGGACTATGGCTACACCTTC. Filled out from reference TRBV11-2 and TRBJ1-2, the complete variable domain reads EAGVAQSPRYKIIEKRQSVAFWCNPISGHATLYWYQQILGQGPKLLIQFQNNGVVDDSQLPKDRFSAERLKGVDSTLKIQPAKLEDSAVYLCASSAGDYGYTFGSGTRLTVV.

CDR3 loop: CASSFALGQETQYF. The CDR3 DNA is TGCGCCAGCAGCTTCGCCCTAGGCCAAGAGACCCAGTACTTC. The chain employs TRBV5-1 and TRBJ2-5; D is undetermined. The germline CDR1 and CDR2 sequences are SGHRS and YFSETQ. CDR3 length: 14 amino acids. Trimming left V 2 bases short and J 1 base short, with 9 bases between. The variable domain in full, with the rest retrieved from reference TRBV5-1 and TRBJ2-5, is KAGVTQTPRYLIKTRGQQVTLSCSPISGHRSVSWYQQTPGQGLQFLFEYFSETQRNKGNFPGRFSGRQFSNSRSEMNVSTLELGDSALYLCASSFALGQETQYFGPGTRLLVL.

This chain links TRBV2 with TRBJ1-2; D is possibly TRBD1 (5 bases). The CDR3 length is 15 residues. Germline CDR1 and CDR2: SNHLY and FYNNEI. Trimming took off 3 bases at V and 4 bases at J, with 15 bases between the two ends. The CDR3 loop reads CASSDGGRISYGYTF. The DNA for the CDR3 is TGTGCCAGCAGTGATGGGGGACGGATCTCCTATGGCTACACCTTC.

V is TRBV28 and J is TRBJ1-2; no clear D. V was trimmed by 2 bases and J by 8 bases, leaving 21 bases between them. Per the germline V gene, CDR1 is MDHEN and CDR2 is SYDVKM. The CDR3 length is 16 residues. The DNA for the CDR3 is TGTGCCAGCAGTTTAACTGCGGAAGGGATAAAGTACGGCTACACCTTC. This encodes CASSLTAEGIKYGYTF.

The chain combines TRBV6-5 with TRBJ1-3, with D possibly being TRBD1 (5 bases). The CDR3 extends over 15 amino acids. From germline, CDR1 is MNHEY and CDR2 SVGAGI. V lost 6 bases and J 1 base, leaving 13 bases between the germline ends. The CDR3 sequence is CASRTGGTSGNTIYF. CDR3 sequence (DNA): TGTGCCAGCAGGACGGGGGGGACGTCTGGAAACACCATATATTTT.

The chain uses TRBV7-9 and TRBJ1-1; D remains unclear. CDR1 SEHNR and CDR2 FQNEAQ come from the germline V gene (reference sequence). V was cut by 3 bases and J by 2 bases, with 13 bases left in between. This CDR3 contains 15 residues. DNA of the CDR3: TGTGCCAGCAGCTTCCGATCCTCCCTTAACACTGAAGCTTTCTTT. Its translation: CASSFRSSLNTEAFF.

This clone has ten or more counts. The gene calls are TRBV28 and TRBJ2-5; the D gene could be TRBD1 or TRBD2 (5 bases each). The CDR3 runs to 14 residues. Germline CDR1 is MDHEN and CDR2 is SYDVKM. V dropped 6 bases and J dropped 4 bases, with 15 bases sitting between them. The CDR3 spells CASSSGTKRETQYF. The CDR3 nucleotides are TGTGCCAGCAGCTCCGGGACGAAGAGAGAGACCCAGTACTTC.

This sequence joins TRBV9 and TRBJ2-1; the D call may be TRBD1 or TRBD2 (5 bases each). In germline, CDR1 is SGDLS, CDR2 YYNGEE. This CDR3 is 15 amino acids long. With 2 bases removed from V and 7 bases from J, the gap between germline ends came to 16 bases. CDR3 protein: CASSVGRGDGNEQFF. CDR3 in DNA: TGTGCCAGCAGCGTCGGACGGGGCGACGGAAATGAGCAGTTCTTC.

The chain joins TRBV2 to TRBJ2-1; tentatively, D is TRBD2 (5 bases). Deletions cut 6 bases from V and 8 bases from J, with 11 bases between. Germline assignment: CDR1 SNHLY and CDR2 FYNNEI. This CDR3 is built from 12 residues. CDR3 DNA: TGTGCCAGCAGAACACTAGGTGATGAGCAGTTCTTC. Encoded protein: CASRTLGDEQFF.

CDR3 bases: TGTGCCAGCAGTGAAGGGGACAGACCAAACTATGGCTACACCTTC. Protein: CASSEGDRPNYGYTF. The genes are TRBV6-1 and TRBJ1-2, with 7 positions matching TRBD1. Germline V gene sequence: CDR1 MNHNS, CDR2 SASEGT. The ends lost 1 base at V and 2 bases at J; junction bases unmatched: 4. This CDR3 region has 15 residues.

This chain connects TRBV5-1 to TRBJ1-4; 8 nucleotides match TRBD1. The J segment lost 5 bases and the V segment lost 0 bases, leaving 3 bases of the junction unmatched. CDR3 length: 15 amino acids. Germline assignment: CDR1 SGHRS and CDR2 YFSETQ. This CDR3 is CASSLEGTGNEKLFF. Written as DNA, the CDR3 is TGCGCCAGCAGCTTGGAGGGGACAGGAAATGAAAAACTGTTTTTT.

This CDR3 reads CASSQVRGSGTGNTIYF. CDR3 nucleotides: TGTGCCAGCAGCCAAGTTCGGGGGTCTGGGACTGGAAACACCATATATTTT. This chain connects TRBV4-2 to TRBJ1-3; the D gene is possibly TRBD1 (5 bases). The V end was cut by 1 base, the J end by 2 bases, with 15 bases between. The CDR3 contains 17 residues. In germline, CDR1 is LGHNA, CDR2 YNFKEQ.

V and J are TRBV11-2 and TRBJ2-1, with TRBD2 matching over 13 bases. Germline CDR1 is SGHAT and CDR2 is FQNNGV. V gave up 1 base and J gave up 10 bases; unmatched junction bases: 10. CDR3 length: 17 amino acids. For the CDR3, the DNA is TGTGCCAGCAGCTTAGGCTCTAGGACTAGCGGGAGAAGAGAGCAGTTCTTC. As protein: CASSLGSRTSGRREQFF.

The gene calls are TRBV5-1 and TRBJ2-2, with a weak D call TRBD1 (6 bases). V lost 4 bases and J 5 bases, leaving 15 bases between the germline ends. The CDR3 has 15 residues. Per germline, CDR1 SGHRS and CDR2 YFSETQ. The CDR3 here is CASSPGHEGTGELFF. The CDR3, as DNA: TGCGCCAGCAGCCCGGGACACGAGGGGACCGGGGAGCTGTTTTTT.

This clone was counted ten times or more. This sequence joins TRBV5-1 and TRBJ2-3, with 10 bases fitting TRBD2. The germline V gene has CDR1 SGHRS and CDR2 YFSETQ. V was clipped by 4 bases and J by 0 bases; unmatched bases: 5. The CDR3 covers 16 residues. The CDR3, as DNA: TGCGCCAGCAGCATCGGGACTAGCGTTAGCACAGATACGCAGTATTTT. Translated, it gives CASSIGTSVSTDTQYF.

The chain has TRBV19 and TRBJ1-1; 10 nucleotides align to TRBD1. J lost 0 bases, V lost 5 bases, and 12 bases had no gene match. The germline CDR1 and CDR2 sequences are LNHDA and SQIVND (reference sequence). This CDR3 is built from 18 residues. The CDR3 region has the DNA TGTGCCAGTAGTTCAGTAGGACAGGGGGTTGGAATGAACACTGAAGCTTTCTTT. This translates into CASSSVGQGVGMNTEAFF.

The chain joins TRBV30 to TRBJ2-7; D uncertain. The V gene lost 0 bases and the J gene lost 3 bases, with 12 bases spanning the gap. CDR1 is GTSNPN, CDR2 SVGIG, per germline (reference sequence). The CDR3 has 14 residues. In nucleotides, the CDR3 is TGTGCCTGGAGTGTATCCCACCTCCGCTACGAGCAGTACTTC. Residues: CAWSVSHLRYEQYF.

V usage is TRBV11-2 and J usage is TRBJ2-6; a weak D match, TRBD1 (6 bases). The CDR3 extends over 15 amino acids. Germline CDR1 SGHAT, CDR2 FQNNGV. Trimming removed 5 bases at V and 1 base at J, with 9 bases between. As DNA, the CDR3 is TGTGCCAGCAGCGAGCAGGGGTCTGGGGCCAACGTCCTGACTTTC. Translation: CASSEQGSGANVLTF.

The CDR3 here is CASKLQGNQPQHF. CDR3 nucleotides: TGTGCCAGCAAGTTGCAGGGGAATCAGCCCCAGCATTTT. The chain uses TRBV6-6 and TRBJ1-5; D might be TRBD1 (6 bases). The CDR3 runs to 13 residues. Between the trimmed V and J ends, which lost 7 bases and 4 bases, there was a span of 11 bases. Germline loops: CDR1 MNHNY, CDR2 SVGAGI (reference sequence).

In DNA, the CDR3 is TGTGCCAGCAGCTTGGACAGGGGGTACAATGAGCAGTTCTTC. This sequence encodes CASSLDRGYNEQFF. This sequence joins TRBV7-9 and TRBJ2-1; 10 bases are shared with TRBD1. J gave up 4 bases and V 3 bases, and 0 bases lay outside the gene matches. This CDR3 contains 14 residues. Germline-derived CDR1 and CDR2 are SEHNR and FQNEAQ (reference sequence).

CDR3 coding DNA: TGTGCCTGGAGTCTTTGGACAGATAATCAGCCCCAGCATTTT. Encoded protein: CAWSLWTDNQPQHF. The rearrangement links TRBV30 to TRBJ1-5; D might be TRBD1 (6 bases). CDR1 GTSNPN and CDR2 SVGIG come from the germline V gene (reference sequence). The CDR3 sequence is 14 residues long. V was shortened by 2 bases and J by 4 bases, with 12 bases between the two germline ends.

The chain joins TRBV15 to TRBJ2-7; D gene unclear. Trimming left V 3 bases short and J 5 bases short, with 14 bases between. This CDR3 is 14 amino acids long. Germline V gene data show CDR1 as LNHNV and CDR2 as YYDKDF (reference sequence). CDR3 in DNA: TGTGCCACCAGCAGTCGCACGAGTTTCCACGAGCAGTACTTC. It yields the protein CATSSRTSFHEQYF.

The chain joins TRBV19 to TRBJ2-1; 13 bases are shared with TRBD2. The junction had 11 bases not matched to a gene; V was cut back by 4 bases and J by 8 bases. This CDR3 has 17 residues. The germline CDR1 and CDR2 sequences are LNHDA and SQIVND (reference sequence). The CDR3 DNA is TGTGCCAGTAGTAAGGGGACTAGCGGGGCGATTCGCGATGAGCAGTTCTTC. Encoded protein: CASSKGTSGAIRDEQFF.

The chain combines TRBV7-2 with TRBJ2-1, with D tentatively TRBD2 (5 bases). The germline V gene has CDR1 SGHTA and CDR2 FQGNSA. The CDR3 is made up of 12 amino acids. V was trimmed by 5 bases and J by 9 bases, leaving 11 bases between them. CDR3 sequence: CASSRGQIEQFF. The CDR3, as DNA: TGTGCCAGCAGCCGCGGGCAGATTGAGCAGTTCTTC.

V usage is TRBV7-3 and J usage is TRBJ2-2; no reliable D call. Trimming took 4 bases from V and 7 from J, leaving 10 bases between them. This CDR3 region has 13 residues. Germline V gene data show CDR1 as SGHTA and CDR2 as FQGTGA. CDR3 amino acids: CASSSTLDGELFF. As DNA, the CDR3 is TGTGCCAGCAGCTCCACGTTGGACGGGGAGCTGTTTTTT.

The chain is built from TRBV5-1 and TRBJ1-2; a weak D match, TRBD1 (6 bases). CDR3 length: 16 amino acids. CDR1 and CDR2 (germline): SGHRS, YFSETQ. Between the trimmed V and J ends, which lost 4 bases and 8 bases, there was a span of 24 bases. As DNA, the CDR3 is TGCGCCAGCAGCACCGCCCAGGGGCCGCGGGGAATGGGCTACACCTTC. Its protein is CASSTAQGPRGMGYTF.